The text below deals with one TCR beta chain. Its antigen is currently not known. Germline and junction disagree at one end, which may indicate a read error. Different DNA sequences within this sample yield the same CDR3. This sample was taken from a study of cytomegalovirus exposure and HLA in healthy donors (dated by TCRdb to about 2017). In terms of the full investigation: An earlier analysis of roughly 500 of the donors reported 250 to 300 Gb of sequence data and 120 million or so unique TCR beta sequences from approximately 180 million T cells. Of the roughly 400 genotyped donors, over 65% fell in the genetic ancestry cluster associated with self-reported Caucasian donors. Donor age, sex, ethnicity and CMV serostatus were collected together with the repertoire data. The aim of the study was to test whether cataloging public T cell receptors could identify signatures of past pathogen exposure. An early release covering approximately 600 HLA-typed donors comprised approximately 300 gigabases of sequencing data and around 80 million unique TCR sequences. Rather than using new phenotypic data, the later analysis identified candidate immune exposures from TCR beta sequences and from how often those sequences occurred across donors. A later genetic analysis used genome-wide SNP genotypes for about 60% of the roughly 700 donors, treating that subset as a discovery cohort. All discovery cohort repertoires had been generated using a single sequencing platform. Typing coverage differed by locus: A, B, C, DRB1 and DQB1 were typed in roughly 620-640 donors, DQA1 in about 560, DPA1 in approximately 600, and DPB1 in just under 480. The study combined high-throughput TCR immunosequencing, statistical association of individual TCRs with disease status, and machine learning to predict cytomegalovirus infection status. Across some 400 genotyped donors of the cohort, an average of about 240,000 unique TCR beta nucleotide sequences per donor were sequenced, and roughly 20% of those sequences were non-productive. A later analysis re-analyzed previously published TCR beta repertoires from hundreds of donors and added high-resolution HLA genotyping to study TCR occurrence patterns. Besides the first cohort of some 670 subjects, a separate validation cohort made up of 120 or so different subjects was used. An earlier analysis of some 500 of the donors applied high-throughput TCR beta sequencing to assess whether each TCR beta V gene segment acted as functional or pseudogenic. HLA typing covered class I and class II loci at four-digit resolution. Several DR-DQ haplotypes were treated as single units for association and clustering because of strong linkage in the cohort. The T cell repertoires of 670 or so subjects were profiled by immunosequencing and related to cytomegalovirus serostatus. Overall study outcomes, separate from this receptor: Most TCR sequences were seen in very few donors, while some public TCRs were found in many individuals. When HLA alleles, especially DR and DQ, strongly co-occurred, attributing TCR associations to individual alleles was difficult. Correlated functional status among segregating V segments might be attributable to linkage disequilibrium, but an unknown experimental factor could not be ruled out. The presence/absence analyses assumed that sequencing depth was roughly uniform across donors, and that assumption may not be true. A later analysis found that HLA-associated TCR beta chains were more clonally expanded and had lower generation probabilities than equally common non-associated chains. Because some donors lacked HLA typing at each locus, the association tests relied only on the typed subset. In both the original and validation cohorts, the classifier was reported to diagnose cytomegalovirus status with high specificity and sensitivity. For the cohort, immune exposure information was limited to CMV serostatus. A later genetic analysis associated a missense DCLRE1C variant with V-gene and J-gene trimming of TCR beta chains, and an independent cohort replicated the association. This cohort had only TCR beta chains sequenced, and the lack of alpha or paired-chain data limited which features could be detected. A later analysis associated about 17,000 TCR beta sequences with specific HLA alleles at a false discovery rate of 0.05. Because the 87-base-pair reads could not distinguish some IMGT-functional V segments, including TRBV6-2 and TRBV6-3, those segments were excluded. A later analysis found that most CMV-associated TCR beta chains appeared HLA-restricted, with HLA associations seemingly driven largely by CMV exposure. In vitro tests confirmed that three of the cytomegalovirus-associated TCR beta chains recognize cytomegalovirus antigens. A further reported finding was that TCR beta sequences accurately predicted the HLA-A and HLA-B alleles for most subjects in the first cohort. In a later genetic analysis, fewer N-insertions in productive TCRs were reported among donors in an Asian-associated ancestry cluster than the roughly 710-donor mean. In a later analysis, the rate of TCR association differed among HLA loci, with DRB1 alleles having the most associated TCRs and HLA-C alleles having the fewest. According to the authors, the approach could potentially be generalized to other disease states and immunological phenotypes. According to a later analysis, parvovirus B19, influenza, CMV and Epstein-Barr virus appeared linked to several top co-occurrence clusters. A group of highly shared sequence variants was considered likely to be a technical artifact of the sequencing pipeline. About 15 rarely observed V segments, including chromosome 9 orphons, were excluded from the earlier analysis of about 500 of the donors because counts were too low. Broadly in line with IMGT annotations, most TCR beta V segments showed up in productive rearrangements about 90% or about 30% of the time in an earlier analysis of 587 of the donors. The study listed 150 to 200 TCR beta chains as associated with cytomegalovirus.

Library construction relied on the immunoSEQ multiplex PCR assay. For the multiplex PCR, a mixture combining 60 forward primers for TCR Vbeta segments and 13 reverse primers for TCR Jbeta segments was used. Amplification of the CDR3 region of rearranged TCR beta genes was performed with a multiplex PCR assay on genomic DNA. Amplified TCR beta libraries were sequenced as 87-base-pair reads on the Illumina HiSeq System. Regarding the original processing steps: A later analysis counted about 80 million unique TCR beta chains across the 650 to 700 repertoires, and some 11 million of these chains were shared by at least two donors. A nearest-neighbor algorithm error-corrected the raw reads and collapsed the reads into unique sequences, merging closely related sequences to remove PCR and sequencing errors. To assign V, D and J gene segments, CDR3 sequences were aligned to IMGT reference sequences. For a sequence to be retained, a match of at least six nucleotides to both a V gene segment and a J gene segment was required. Rearrangements were classified as productive when the CDR3 lacked stop codons and remained in frame with V and J, and all other rearrangements were classified as non-productive. Following IMGT convention, CDR3 was defined as the stretch from the second conserved V-encoded cysteine up to the conserved J-encoded phenylalanine. In an earlier analysis of just under 600 of the donors, sequences lacking an unambiguous match to a single V gene segment were excluded. In an earlier analysis of about 590 of the donors, a V segment was called functional when productive rearrangements were above 56.7%, and segregating when the standard deviation between donors exceeded 5%. A statistical classification framework was built to diagnose cytomegalovirus status from the catalog of TCR beta chain sequences. In a later analysis, TCR nucleotide sequences were compared against IMGT/GENE-DB human TR gene sequences so that V and J genes could be assigned. The TCRdist pipeline was used in a later analysis to assign CDR3 sequences and most-parsimonious VDJ recombination scenarios. In a later analysis, every TCR beta chain was defined by the combination of its CDR3 amino acid sequence and its V-gene family, and reads without a unique V-gene family were dropped. In a later analysis, several hundred highly shared, low-generation-probability nucleotide sequences were removed to address suspected cross-contamination and a sequencing artifact. For each public chain, a later analysis derived a clonal expansion index from normalized ranks of inferred template counts within each repertoire. Generation probabilities in a later analysis came from a VDJ recombination model fitted to out-of-frame rearrangements, and those results were checked against IGoR. A later analysis scored TCR-TCR, TCR-HLA and TCR-CMV co-occurrence with hypergeometric tests, applying a repertoire-size bias correction to TCR pairs. A later analysis estimated false discovery rates by permuting HLA or CMV assignments 20 times. In a later analysis, co-occurring TCRs were grouped with DBSCAN, and TCRdist sequence similarity was added when clustering was performed within HLA-allele-positive subsets. Co-occurrence clustering excluded repertoires with fewer than 30,000 or more than 120,000 public chains, plus five with anomalous nucleotide sharing. TCRdb's version of the immuneACCESS table is confined to in-frame rearrangements and falls short of the full clone set. An unresolved V gene accounts for under half of the shortfall where checked; the remainder is of unknown origin. That table gives V, J and clone size, and the DNA gave D and trimming. The table of this sample itemizes 130,000 or so clones. The ten most abundant clones make up 1.5% to 1.7% of the sample.

In total, 500 to 700 healthy bone marrow donors made up the cohort. At the time of sampling, all cohort members were nominally healthy, though unrecorded immune exposures were likely present. The donor was CMV seronegative and belonged to the group of approximately 320 seronegative cohort members. A peripheral blood sample was collected from each donor, and TCR beta sequencing was performed on peripheral blood mononuclear cells. Genomic DNA extraction from the blood cell samples was performed with the Qiagen DNeasy Blood Extraction Kit. From a lookup of the germline V gene, CDR1 and CDR2 are MNHEY and SVGAGI. Taken from cysteine to phenylalanine, the CDR3 has 14 residues. The kept DNA is CDR3 alone, 42 bases in frame from the first base.

Sequences were obtained from PBMCs. This receptor was obtained from a woman in her thirties or forties in good health and CMV-seronegative. The chain was built from TRBV6-5 and TRBJ1-1; 9 nucleotides in the junction match TRBD1. The DNA sequence is TGTGCCAGCAGGTACAGGGGGCGGAACACCGAAGCTTTCTTT. Translation gives CASRYRGRNTEAFF.